Listed below are T cell receptor beta chains from one sample, sequenced in a study of CD8 T cells in ankylosing spondylitis. TCRdb ran MiXCR on the 5' RACE reads and lists one entry per CDR3 protein. The sample records around 280,000 distinct CDR3 sequences, over 15% being singletons. Sequenced material: blood, either unsorted or a sorted T cell fraction (not recorded which). The receptor source for this set is a male donor with ankylosing spondylitis or in good health (not recorded which). Both conserved end residues are part of each CDR3. Each record gives: clone size, D gene, J gene, V gene, CDR3 protein, CDR3 DNA. A D gene is named only where the DNA matches it firmly. Size tells how often a clone was seen (once, few, many) or the class of an expanded clone, and some rows leave it out.

NA | TRBD2 | TRBJ2-1 | TRBV2 | CASSPWGTSGSHNEQFF | TGTGCCAGCAGCCCCTGGGGGACTAGCGGGAGCCACAATGAGCAGTTCTTC
few | NA | TRBJ2-2 | TRBV12-3/TRBV12-4 | CAGRESRAGELFF | TGTGCCGGACGTGAGTCGCGCGCCGGGGAGCTGTTTTTT
few | TRBD1 | TRBJ2-2 | TRBV20-1 | CSARRTGSTGELFF | TGCAGTGCTAGACGGACAGGGTCCACCGGGGAGCTGTTTTTT
NA | TRBD2 | TRBJ2-1 | TRBV10-3 | CAISTGTTNEQFF | TGTGCCATCAGCACCGGGACTACCAATGAGCAGTTCTTC
NA | NA | TRBJ2-3 | TRBV28 | CASSARTGRDTQYF | TGTGCCAGCAGTGCCCGGACTGGGAGAGATACGCAGTATTTT
NA | NA | TRBJ2-1 | TRBV2 | CASRTAGYNEQFF | TGTGCCAGCAGGACGGCAGGATACAATGAGCAGTTCTTC
many | NA | TRBJ1-1 | TRBV4-2 | CASSQDTQGEAFF | TGTGCCAGCAGCCAAGATACCCAGGGGGAAGCTTTCTTT
NA | NA | TRBJ1-1 | TRBV30 | CAWKFRGNTEAFF | TGTGCCTGGAAGTTCAGAGGGAACACTGAAGCTTTCTTT
few | NA | TRBJ1-2 | TRBV5-5 | CASSLGYDGYGYTF | TGTGCCAGCAGCTTAGGGTACGACGGCTATGGCTACACCTTC
many | NA | TRBJ2-1 | TRBV28 | CASSPSGLVEAHEQFF | TGTGCCAGCAGCCCCTCGGGGCTGGTGGAGGCCCATGAGCAGTTCTTC
NA | NA | TRBJ2-1 | TRBV20-1 | CSAVGQRYYNEQFF | TGCAGTGCTGTTGGACAGAGATACTACAATGAGCAGTTCTTC
NA | NA | TRBJ2-3 | TRBV12-3/TRBV12-4 | CASSFGGGPTDTQYF | TGTGCCAGCAGTTTTGGGGGGGGGCCGACAGATACGCAGTATTTT
NA | TRBD1 | TRBJ2-1 | TRBV18 | CASSPQRGRNEQFF | TGTGCCAGCTCACCACAGAGGGGGCGGAATGAGCAGTTCTTC
NA | NA | TRBJ2-6 | TRBV10-3 | CAISERGRAGANVLTF | TGTGCCATCAGTGAACGGGGTAGGGCTGGGGCCAACGTCCTGACTTTC
few | TRBD1 | TRBJ1-1 | TRBV9 | CASSPGTGVAFF | TGTGCCAGCAGCCCGGGGACAGGGGTGGCTTTCTTT
few | NA | TRBJ2-1 | TRBV11-2 | CASSLGLTTSSYNEQFF | TGTGCCAGCAGCTTAGGCCTGACTACTAGCTCCTACAATGAGCAGTTCTTC
NA | NA | TRBJ2-5 | TRBV11-2 | CASSSGGSRGSETQYF | TGTGCCAGCAGCTCCGGAGGGAGCCGAGGATCAGAGACCCAGTACTTC
few | NA | TRBJ2-5 | TRBV5-1 | CASSFNYQETQYF | TGCGCCAGCAGCTTTAACTACCAAGAGACCCAGTACTTC
NA | TRBD2 | TRBJ2-5 | TRBV7-3 | CASSPQAGGIETQYF | TGTGCCAGCAGCCCACAAGCGGGGGGGATAGAGACCCAGTACTTC
many | NA | TRBJ2-5 | TRBV7-6 | CASSLASGQQVRNTQYF | TGTGCCAGCAGCTTAGCGTCGGGTCAACAGGTCCGAAATACCCAGTACTTC
few | TRBD2 | TRBJ2-2 | TRBV4-1 | CASSRRTSGGANTGELFF | TGCGCCAGCAGCCGACGGACTAGCGGAGGCGCGAACACCGGGGAGCTGTTTTTT
NA | NA | TRBJ1-1 | TRBV18 | CASSPEGRGPNTEAFF | TGTGCCAGCTCACCTGAGGGCAGGGGACCGAACACTGAAGCTTTCTTT
few | TRBD1 | TRBJ1-4 | TRBV5-1 | CASSTGQGGEKLFF | TGCGCCAGCAGCACCGGACAGGGTGGTGAAAAACTGTTTTTT
few | TRBD2 | TRBJ2-1 | TRBV11-2 | CASSLERGGEQFF | TGTGCCAGCAGCTTAGAGCGGGGGGGTGAGCAGTTCTTC
NA | TRBD1 | TRBJ1-2 | TRBV20-1 | CSAVGQGGVGYTF | TGCAGTGCCGTCGGACAGGGGGGGGTAGGCTACACCTTC
NA | NA | TRBJ2-2 | TRBV20-1 | CSARDVRDSVTGELFF | TGCAGTGCTAGAGATGTCCGGGATAGCGTGACCGGGGAGCTGTTTTTT
few | TRBD2 | TRBJ2-3 | TRBV4-2 | CASSQDGGGSTDTQYF | TGTGCCAGCAGCCAAGATGGCGGGGGGAGCACAGATACGCAGTATTTT
few | NA | TRBJ1-6 | TRBV3-1 | CASTPMGNSPLHF | TGTGCCAGCACCCCGATGGGGAATTCACCCCTCCACTTT
NA | TRBD2 | TRBJ2-1 | TRBV15 | CATSRDFGAGGRYNEQFF | TGTGCCACCAGCAGAGATTTTGGAGCGGGGGGGAGGTACAATGAGCAGTTCTTC
NA | NA | TRBJ2-6 | TRBV6-5 | CASTWPGANVLTF | TGTGCCAGCACTTGGCCTGGGGCCAACGTCCTGACTTTC
few | TRBD1 | TRBJ2-4 | TRBV7-8 | CASSHRTGASNIQYF | TGTGCCAGCAGCCACCGGACAGGGGCCTCAAACATTCAGTACTTC
NA | TRBD1 | TRBJ1-4 | TRBV12-3/TRBV12-4 | CASSPGTGGLVNEKLFF | TGTGCCAGCAGTCCCGGGACAGGGGGTTTAGTGAATGAAAAACTGTTTTTT
few | TRBD1 | TRBJ1-1 | TRBV5-1 | CASSGGYTGGTEAFF | TGCGCCAGCAGCGGCGGATATACAGGGGGCACTGAAGCTTTCTTT
NA | NA | TRBJ1-1 | TRBV6-5 | CASSSAIGRAFF | TGTGCCAGCAGCAGCGCAATCGGGCGAGCTTTCTTT
NA | NA | TRBJ1-1 | TRBV12-3/TRBV12-4 | CASSPSPSSGAFF | TGTGCCAGCAGTCCCAGCCCATCGAGCGGAGCTTTCTTT
NA | NA | TRBJ1-2 | TRBV4-2 | CASSQDTSNGYTF | TGTGCCAGCAGCCAAGACACCAGTAATGGCTACACCTTC
NA | NA | TRBJ2-4 | TRBV27 | CASSPARGRLAENIQYF | TGTGCCAGCAGTCCTGCTCGGGGACGTTTAGCCGAAAACATTCAGTACTTC
few | TRBD1 | TRBJ1-1 | TRBV29-1 | CSVVPTGRFTEAFF | TGCAGCGTTGTACCGACAGGGAGGTTCACTGAAGCTTTCTTT
NA | NA | TRBJ2-2 | TRBV20-1 | CSARDGTIGELFF | TGCAGTGCTAGGGACGGAACAATCGGGGAGCTGTTTTTT
NA | NA | TRBJ1-1 | TRBV30 | CAWIPPNGAEAFF | TGTGCCTGGATCCCACCCAATGGGGCAGAAGCTTTCTTT
NA | NA | TRBJ2-6 | TRBV20-1 | CSAKKGNSGANVLTF | TGCAGTGCAAAGAAGGGAAACTCTGGGGCCAACGTCCTGACTTTC
few | NA | TRBJ1-1 | TRBV11-2 | CASSWGNTEAFF | TGTGCCAGCAGCTGGGGAAACACTGAAGCTTTCTTT
few | TRBD2 | TRBJ2-1 | TRBV3-1 | CASSQSGGSYNEQFF | TGTGCCAGCAGCCAGAGCGGGGGCTCCTACAATGAGCAGTTCTTC
few | TRBD1 | TRBJ1-1 | TRBV9 | CASSIRDRGEPEAFF | TGTGCCAGCAGCATTCGGGACAGGGGGGAGCCTGAAGCTTTCTTT
NA | NA | TRBJ2-1 | TRBV5-1 | CASSLDTGISGYNEQFF | TGCGCCAGCAGTTTGGACACCGGGATTAGCGGTTACAATGAGCAGTTCTTC